Listed here are 10 T cell receptor beta chains from one sample, sequenced in a study of human T cells and chemical hapten exposure. Indicated time point: patch test 2, 6 weeks after DPC sensitization. Treatment: therapeutic diphenylcyclopropenone sensitization with weekly scalp DPC. MiXCR, applied by TCRdb to the RACE reads, yields one record per CDR3 protein. The sample includes under 450,000 distinct CDR3 sequences, around 6% of them seen just once. Sample: whole blood, taken in connection with sensitization to the hapten diphenylcyclopropenone (DPC). All receptors derive from a woman aged 18-35 years with alopecia areata. Some clones in this sample may be carry-over from other donors' samples.

As DNA, the CDR3 is TGTGCCATCAGTTTAGGGACAGGGGGTGATCAGCCCCAGCATTTT. This translates into CAISLGTGGDQPQHF. This chain links TRBV10-3 with TRBJ1-5; 11 bases are shared with TRBD1. Losses at the gene ends were 5 bases for V and 5 bases for J; bases not matched to a gene: 5. Germline loops: CDR1 ENHRY, CDR2 SYGVKD. The CDR3 is made up of 15 amino acids.

This clonotype was detected ten times or more. The chain recombines TRBV20-1 with TRBJ2-7; the match to TRBD1 covers 8 bases. CDR1 and CDR2 (germline): DFQATT, SNEGSKA (reference sequence). The CDR3 has 15 residues. The trim removed 6 bases at V and 1 base at J, leaving 11 bases unmatched. The CDR3 is CSALGLRTGSYEQYF. CDR3 coding DNA: TGCAGTGCCTTAGGGTTAAGGACAGGGTCCTACGAGCAGTACTTC.

This clonotype was picked up many times. Here the CDR3 reads CSARGNQGNTEAFF. CDR3 in DNA: TGCAGTGCTAGAGGGAACCAGGGGAACACTGAAGCTTTCTTT. The chain carries TRBV20-1 and TRBJ1-1, with a weak D call TRBD1 (5 bases). Germline V gene sequence: CDR1 DFQATT, CDR2 SNEGSKA (reference sequence). The CDR3 has 14 residues. Trimming left V 1 base short and J 1 base short, with 10 bases between.

This clonotype has at least ten counts. The V gene is TRBV12-3 or TRBV12-4, the J gene TRBJ1-1; perhaps TRBD1 as D (5 bases). V lost 2 bases, J lost 4 bases, and 8 bases lay in between. This CDR3 is built from 13 residues. CDR3: CASSLNRGTEAFF. CDR3 nucleotide sequence: TGTGCCAGCAGTTTAAATAGGGGCACTGAAGCTTTCTTT.

Many counts were recorded for this clonotype. The genes are TRBV27 and TRBJ1-1; possible D gene TRBD1, 6 bases. The CDR3 has 16 residues. Trimming took off 5 bases at V and 4 bases at J, with 20 bases between the two ends. Germline CDR1 and CDR2: MNHEY and SMNVEV (reference sequence). The CDR3 protein is CASSPWDMVSVTEAFF. The CDR3 nucleotides read TGTGCCAGCAGTCCGTGGGACATGGTGTCGGTCACTGAAGCTTTCTTT.

This clonotype came up many times. The V gene is TRBV27, the J gene TRBJ1-6; 7 positions match TRBD1. The CDR3 extends over 14 amino acids. V was pared by 11 bases and J by 5 bases, with 9 bases of the junction left unmatched. The germline gives CDR1 MNHEY, CDR2 SMNVEV (reference sequence). Here the CDR3 DNA reads TGTGCCGCGCGATTAGGGACAGATAATTCACCCCTCCACTTT. Protein: CAARLGTDNSPLHF.

This clonotype was observed at least ten times. The V call is TRBV27, the J call TRBJ1-1, with 8 bases aligning to TRBD1. Germline trimming cut 6 bases from V and 5 bases from J; bases unmatched to any gene: 5. This CDR3 has 13 residues. Per the germline V gene, CDR1 is MNHEY and CDR2 is SMNVEV (reference sequence). The chain's CDR3 is CASSYRGVTEAFF. In nucleotides, the CDR3 is TGTGCCAGCAGCTACAGGGGGGTAACTGAAGCTTTCTTT.

The chain carries TRBV2 and TRBJ1-1; 7 nucleotides agree with TRBD1. After removal of 3 bases from V and 5 bases from J, the junction contained 12 bases not matched to a gene. Germline CDR1 is SNHLY and CDR2 is FYNNEI. CDR3 length: 16 residues. CDR3 loop: CASSETGMLSRTEAFF. The CDR3 nucleotides are TGTGCCAGCAGTGAGACAGGGATGTTAAGTAGGACTGAAGCTTTCTTT.

This clonotype was found once. For the CDR3, the DNA is TGTGCCAGCAGCTTAGCCCGACTTAACACCGGGGAGCTGTTTTTT. This encodes CASSLARLNTGELFF. This chain links TRBV7-2 with TRBJ2-2, with D unresolved. V shed 0 bases and J shed 2 bases, with 7 bases lying between them. The CDR3 loop spans 15 amino acids. Germline loops: CDR1 SGHTA, CDR2 FQGNSA.

CDR3 region: CSARALRVSNQPQHF. CDR3 DNA sequence: TGCAGTGCTAGAGCTCTCAGGGTTAGCAATCAGCCCCAGCATTTT. The chain recombines TRBV20-1 with TRBJ1-5; D is possibly TRBD1 (5 bases). V shed 1 base and J shed 0 bases, with 10 bases lying between them. This CDR3 has 15 amino acids. Germline V CDR1 and CDR2: DFQATT, SNEGSKA (reference sequence).